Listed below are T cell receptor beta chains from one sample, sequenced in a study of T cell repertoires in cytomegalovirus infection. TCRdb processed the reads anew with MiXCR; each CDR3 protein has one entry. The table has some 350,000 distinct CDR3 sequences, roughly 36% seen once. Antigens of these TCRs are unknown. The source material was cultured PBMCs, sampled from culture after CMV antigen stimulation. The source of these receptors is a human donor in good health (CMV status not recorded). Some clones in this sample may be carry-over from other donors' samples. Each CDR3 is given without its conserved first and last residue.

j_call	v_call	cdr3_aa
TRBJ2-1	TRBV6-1	ASSGTSTGSEQF
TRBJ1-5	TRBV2	ASTESGGRFEGNQPQH
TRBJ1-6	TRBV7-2	ASSPGRNSPLH
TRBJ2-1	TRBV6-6	ASSYSGLVGTARF
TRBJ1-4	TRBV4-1	ASSQAGTGNEKLF
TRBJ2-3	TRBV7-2	ASSLAIYDTQY
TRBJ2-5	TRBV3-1	ASSLEDREETQY
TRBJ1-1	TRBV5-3	ASSLTGDEAF
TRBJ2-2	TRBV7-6	ASSGTGGPGGELF
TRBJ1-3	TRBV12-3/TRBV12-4	ASRQDRSSGNTIY
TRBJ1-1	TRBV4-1	ASSQNTRGTEAF
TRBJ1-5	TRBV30	AWSGTSGGQPQH
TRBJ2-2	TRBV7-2	ASSQENTGELF
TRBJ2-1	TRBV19	ASSIGLVTSSYNEQF
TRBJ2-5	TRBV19	ASSTGARERGETQY
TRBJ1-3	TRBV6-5	ASRMKTGTGNTIY
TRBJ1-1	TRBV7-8	ASSLGLKNTEAF
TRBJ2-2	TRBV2	ASSPTRQGGELF
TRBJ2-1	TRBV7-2	ASSLTSGSQF
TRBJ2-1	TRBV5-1	ASSYLRQVGANEQF
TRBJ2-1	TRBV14	ASSQVGLVGEQF
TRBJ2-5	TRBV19	ASSIGRETQY
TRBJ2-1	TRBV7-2	ASSSWAGGEQF
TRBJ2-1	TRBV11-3	ASSLGSGLAGGSGPNEQF
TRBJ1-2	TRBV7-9	ASSATGWNGYT
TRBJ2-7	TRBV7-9	ASSLTLYEQY
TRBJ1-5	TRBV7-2	ASSLDSTAQPQH
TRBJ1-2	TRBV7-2	ASSLRMTGNYGYT
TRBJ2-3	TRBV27	ASSLKALGTDTQY
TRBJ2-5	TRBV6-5	ASRAVVQETQY
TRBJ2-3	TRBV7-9	ASSSSLAGSTDTQY
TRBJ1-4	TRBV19	ASSISAGINEKLF
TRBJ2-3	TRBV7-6	ASSSSGLAGTDTQY
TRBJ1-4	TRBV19	ASSISRREKLF
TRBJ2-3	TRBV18	ASSPQDRRITDTQY
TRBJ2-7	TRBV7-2	ASSSTSGGYEQY
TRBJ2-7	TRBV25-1	ASSASYEQY
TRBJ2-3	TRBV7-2	ASSLALSADTQY
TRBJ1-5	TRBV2	ASSPTLDRGMDQPQH
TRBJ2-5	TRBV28	ASPEDAFQETQY
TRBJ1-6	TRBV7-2	ASRGLSGNSPLH
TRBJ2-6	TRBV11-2	ASSLMRSSGANVLT
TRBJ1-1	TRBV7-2	ASSSRTGRPDTEAF
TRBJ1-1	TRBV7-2	ASSSLGRANTEAF
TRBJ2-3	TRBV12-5	ASGLTLSVTQY
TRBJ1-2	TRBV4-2	ASSQVRGVDGYT
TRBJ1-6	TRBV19	ASSTSTGSNSPLH
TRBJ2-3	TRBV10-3	AINSEDTDTQY
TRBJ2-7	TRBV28	ASSFPTGASYEQY